A single T cell receptor beta chain is shown here with its context. As yet, its antigen is unknown. The sample comes from a study of OX40 agonist ivuxolimab in advanced cancers. Across the study: As their treatment, patients were administered ivuxolimab, an agonistic anti-OX40 (CD134) antibody. Aged about 20 to 85 with a mean of approximately 60 years, they were more than 80% male. Findings and caveats of the study: Doses of 0.1 to 3.0 mg/kg were accompanied by clonal expansion of CD4+ and CD8+ blood T cells by week 6.

Drawing of blood for sampling happened at baseline, at cycle 4 day 1, and at cycle 7 day 1. Clones were read by immunoSEQ multiplex PCR, and TCRdb kept only the in-frame ones, dropping some. The data contain about 76,000 clones, approximately 85% of them seen just once; the ten biggest clones take up about 0.57%. Germline lookup yields CDR1 MNHNS and CDR2 SASEGT. V was cut by 7 bases and J by 5 bases, with 17 bases left in between. The CDR3 totals 14 residues. The clonotype comes from an adult with an advanced solid tumor such as melanoma, head and neck, liver or kidney cancer. Sample: CD4+ or CD8+ T cells sorted from blood, taken in a trial of the OX40 agonist ivuxolimab. This chain connects TRBV6-1 to TRBJ1-1; no definite D call. The DNA of the CDR3 is TGTGCCAGCATTTATTCGGGTCGTGAGACTGAAGCTTTCTTT. Residues: CASIYSGRETEAFF.